The 31 T cell receptor beta chains given below trace back to one sample, sequenced in a study of T-cell memory formation after mild COVID-19. TCRdb redid the calling of the 5' RACE reads with MiXCR, one entry per CDR3 protein. The sample records about 560,000 distinct CDR3 sequences, roughly 18% being singletons. Material: PBMCs or a T cell subset sorted from them (not recorded which). The receptors derive from an adult woman who had mild COVID-19 (a few samples of this study predate the infection). Cell type and time point are not known.

The chain has TRBV7-9 and TRBJ1-1; no reliable D call. CDR3 size: 15 residues. Germline loops: CDR1 SEHNR, CDR2 FQNEAQ (reference sequence). Trimming stripped 7 bases from V and 1 base from J, with 16 bases between. CDR3 loop: CASIQKGGGNTEAFF. The CDR3 DNA is TGTGCCAGCATCCAAAAGGGTGGAGGGAACACTGAAGCTTTCTTT.

This clonotype was recorded a few times. The chain employs TRBV11-3 and TRBJ1-2; 7 nucleotides line up with TRBD1. This CDR3 region has 17 residues. The germline V gene has CDR1 SGHNT and CDR2 YENEEA. J gave up 1 base and V 5 bases, and 13 bases lay outside the gene matches. The CDR3: CASSPGGRGYFNYGYTF. The CDR3 DNA sequence: TGTGCCAGCAGCCCTGGGGGCAGGGGGTACTTTAACTATGGCTACACCTTC.

This clonotype was found a few times. The rearrangement links TRBV2 to TRBJ1-5; no definite D call. The length of the CDR3 is 16 residues. Germline CDR1 and CDR2: SNHLY and FYNNEI. Trimming took off 6 bases at V and 3 bases at J, with 18 bases between the two ends. The CDR3 DNA reads TGTGCCAGCAGAGTGGGTTCAGCACAACCCAATCAGCCCCAGCATTTT. Amino acids: CASRVGSAQPNQPQHF.

V is TRBV6-1 and J is TRBJ2-7, with D unclear. From germline, CDR1 is MNHNS and CDR2 SASEGT. This CDR3 comprises 14 residues. V was pared by 3 bases and J by 0 bases, with 9 bases between. The CDR3 loop reads CASSDVSASYEQYF. For the CDR3, the DNA is TGTGCCAGCAGTGACGTTTCAGCCTCCTACGAGCAGTACTTC.

V usage is TRBV29-1 and J usage is TRBJ2-3; 7 nucleotides agree with TRBD2. Germline V gives CDR1 SQVTM, CDR2 ANQGSEA. CDR3 length: 14 amino acids. The V and J ends lost 5 bases and 4 bases, in that order; junction bases with no gene match: 9. This chain's CDR3 is CSVHAGVGADTQYF. The CDR3 DNA follows: TGCAGCGTTCATGCGGGAGTTGGTGCAGATACGCAGTATTTT.

V is TRBV12-3 or TRBV12-4 and J is TRBJ2-5; 7 nucleotides match TRBD2. V shed 3 bases, J shed 1 base, and the junction held 5 bases outside the gene matches. This CDR3 is built from 15 residues. CDR3 in DNA: TGTGCCAGCAGTTTTGTTCCTAGCGGCCAAGAGACCCAGTACTTC. Encoded protein: CASSFVPSGQETQYF.

This clonotype was picked up many times. V and J are TRBV5-1 and TRBJ2-7; D is possibly TRBD1 (5 bases). V was trimmed by 2 bases and J by 5 bases, leaving 11 bases between them. Germline V gene data show CDR1 as SGHRS and CDR2 as YFSETQ. This CDR3 has 13 residues. DNA for the CDR3: TGCGCCAGCAGCTTCCAGGGTCCGCACGAGCAGTACTTC. Protein sequence: CASSFQGPHEQYF.

The chain joins TRBV4-2 to TRBJ2-7; D perhaps matches TRBD2 (5 bases). The CDR3 is 17 amino acids. V gave up 2 bases and J gave up 4 bases, with 21 bases separating them. CDR1 is LGHNA and CDR2 is YNFKEQ in the germline V gene. The DNA for the CDR3 is TGTGCCAGCAGCCAATCTGAAACCGGGATCCAACCATACGAGCAGTACTTC. Its translation is CASSQSETGIQPYEQYF.

This clonotype was counted ten times or more. The rearrangement joins TRBV3-1 to TRBJ2-1; D tentatively fits TRBD1 or TRBD2 (5 bases each). Deletions cut 4 bases from V and 10 bases from J, with 14 bases between. The CDR3 extends over 13 amino acids. Germline V gene sequence: CDR1 LGHDT, CDR2 YNNKEL (reference sequence). CDR3 region: CASSLGVGDEQFF. Written as DNA, the CDR3 is TGTGCCAGCAGCCTGGGTGTCGGGGACGAGCAGTTCTTC.

This clonotype was seen a handful of times. The genes are TRBV6-2 or TRBV6-3 and TRBJ1-1; perhaps TRBD1 as D (6 bases). The CDR3 consists of 16 residues. Per germline, CDR1 MNHEY and CDR2 SVGEGT. The V end lost 8 bases, the J end lost 4 bases, and 23 bases lay between the germline ends. The CDR3 nucleotides read TGTGCCAGCCGCATAGGGCGCCGAGGGGGAGGCACTGAAGCTTTCTTT. Its protein product is CASRIGRRGGGTEAFF.

This clonotype has just a few counts. V is TRBV30 and J is TRBJ2-5, with D possibly being TRBD2 (5 bases). V was trimmed by 0 bases and J by 6 bases, leaving 14 bases between them. The CDR3 sequence is 14 residues long. Germline V gene sequence: CDR1 GTSNPN, CDR2 SVGIG (reference sequence). The DNA of the CDR3 is TGTGCCTGGAGTGTGAGAGGGCCCCCACAGACCCAGTACTTC. Amino acids: CAWSVRGPPQTQYF.

The chain combines TRBV5-4 with TRBJ2-4; D remains ambiguous. V lost 3 bases, J lost 1 base, and 8 bases lay in between. The CDR3 is 14 amino acids. CDR1 and CDR2 (germline): SGHNT, YYREEE (reference sequence). The CDR3 sequence is CASSSGWAKNIQYF. CDR3 sequence (DNA): TGTGCCAGCAGCTCCGGGTGGGCCAAAAACATTCAGTACTTC.

The chain uses TRBV12-3 or TRBV12-4 and TRBJ2-7; 7 bases align to TRBD2. The CDR3 runs to 14 residues. After removal of 8 bases from V and 6 bases from J, the junction contained 13 bases not matched to a gene. In nucleotides, the CDR3 is TGTGCCAGCTCGATGGTAGCGGGTCGCGGCGAGCAGTACTTC. This encodes CASSMVAGRGEQYF.

The V gene is TRBV9, the J gene TRBJ2-7, with no clear D. V lost 0 bases to trimming and J lost 2 bases, with 12 bases between them. CDR3 length equals 15 residues. Germline CDR1 reads SGDLS; CDR2 reads YYNGEE. CDR3 loop: CASSVGSSSTYEQYF. The CDR3 bases are TGTGCCAGCAGCGTAGGTTCCAGTTCAACCTACGAGCAGTACTTC.

The sample holds a few counts of this clonotype. This chain uses TRBV5-5 with TRBJ2-5; TRBD2 agrees at 11 bases. The CDR3 has 16 amino acids. After removal of 4 bases from V and 8 bases from J, the junction contained 13 bases not matched to a gene. CDR1 is SGHKS, CDR2 YYEKEE, per germline (reference sequence). This CDR3 is CASSLEGTSGSLTQYF. The CDR3 region has the DNA TGTGCCAGCAGCCTGGAGGGGACTAGCGGTTCACTTACCCAGTACTTC.

This clonotype was seen repeatedly, ten times or more. The chain links TRBV5-1 to TRBJ2-3; tentative D call: TRBD2 (9 bases). The length of the CDR3 is 21 residues. Germline CDR1 and CDR2: SGHRS and YFSETQ. With 4 bases removed from V and 0 bases from J, the gap between germline ends came to 30 bases. The CDR3 nucleotides read TGCGCCAGCAGCCGTATCCCAACAACAGCGGGAGGACAGGGAAGCACAGATACGCAGTATTTT. It yields the protein CASSRIPTTAGGQGSTDTQYF.

Only a few counts were recorded for this clonotype. The chain joins TRBV7-9 to TRBJ1-2; TRBD1 matches at 7 bases. V trimming: 5 bases; J trimming: 2 bases; junction bases outside the gene matches: 5. The CDR3 covers 14 residues. Looked up from germline, CDR1 is SEHNR and CDR2 is FQNEAQ (reference sequence). The chain's CDR3 is CASSKTGANYGYTF. CDR3 sequence (DNA): TGTGCCAGCAGCAAAACAGGGGCAAACTATGGCTACACCTTC.

This clonotype turned up a few times. This chain uses TRBV6-4 with TRBJ2-2; the D is unclear. Trimming cost V 2 bases and J 6 bases, with 1 base left between them. Germline V gives CDR1 MRHNA, CDR2 SNTAGT. This CDR3 region has 11 residues. The CDR3 region is CASSDAGELFF. CDR3 DNA sequence: TGTGCCAGCAGTGACGCCGGGGAGCTGTTTTTT.

The chain employs TRBV7-8 and TRBJ1-5; D is unclear. Germline-derived CDR1 and CDR2 are SGHVS and FQNEAQ. The CDR3 runs to 16 residues. Trimming shortened V by 2 bases and J by 1 base, and 12 bases separated the two germline ends. Here the CDR3 DNA reads TGTGCCAGCAGCTTACGCCCAGGACTAAGCAATCAGCCCCAGCATTTT. It encodes CASSLRPGLSNQPQHF.

The V and J genes are TRBV27 and TRBJ2-1, with TRBD2 matching over 10 bases. The CDR3 is 15 amino acids. The V gene's germline CDR1 is MNHEY and CDR2 SMNVEV (reference sequence). Trimming took 6 bases from V and 5 from J; bases not matched to a gene: 7. The CDR3 coding sequence is TGTGCCAGCAGCCCCGGGACTAGCGTTCACAATGAGCAGTTCTTC. Its protein product is CASSPGTSVHNEQFF.

This clonotype was recorded a few times. The genes are TRBV4-3 and TRBJ2-7; possible D gene TRBD2, 6 bases. CDR3 size: 15 residues. V lost 0 bases and J lost 2, with 11 bases in between. Germline V gives CDR1 LGHNA, CDR2 YSLEER. CDR3 nucleotide sequence: TGCGCCAGCAGCCAAGACGATGGGGGGACCTACGAGCAGTACTTC. Protein product: CASSQDDGGTYEQYF.

This clonotype was counted at least ten times. The chain couples TRBV6-4 to TRBJ2-3; 11 bases are shared with TRBD2. V dropped 3 bases and J dropped 2; count of bases not matched to a gene: 4. CDR1 is MRHNA, CDR2 SNTAGT, per germline. The CDR3 sequence is 16 residues long. CDR3 sequence: CASSDLAGGFTDTQYF. CDR3 nucleotides: TGTGCCAGCAGTGATCTAGCGGGGGGATTCACAGATACGCAGTATTTT.

This clonotype occurred a few times. J is TRBJ2-7 and V is TRBV7-2; no clear D. Per the germline V gene, CDR1 is SGHTA and CDR2 is FQGNSA. Deletions cut 0 bases from V and 3 bases from J, with 6 bases between. This CDR3 region has 13 residues. CDR3 in DNA: TGTGCCAGCAGCTTAGCGCGCTTCTACGAGCAGTACTTC. Residues: CASSLARFYEQYF.

This clonotype has just a few counts. The gene calls are TRBV18 and TRBJ1-1; no clear D. Germline lookup yields CDR1 KGHSH and CDR2 LQKENI. There are 13 residues in the CDR3. V shed 0 bases and J shed 6 bases, with 8 bases lying between them. CDR3 coding DNA: TGTGCCAGCTCACCACCGGATCGGCCTGAAGCTTTCTTT. The encoded protein is CASSPPDRPEAFF.

A single count supports this clonotype. The chain employs TRBV10-3 and TRBJ1-1; D is ambiguous. Germline assignment: CDR1 ENHRY and CDR2 SYGVKD. This CDR3 spans 15 amino acids. Trimming cost V 1 base and J 0 bases, with 9 bases left between them. CDR3: CAISEWTGMNTEAFF. DNA of the CDR3: TGTGCCATCAGTGAGTGGACGGGTATGAACACTGAAGCTTTCTTT.

This chain connects TRBV18 to TRBJ1-1; 7 bases line up with TRBD1. The germline gives CDR1 KGHSH, CDR2 LQKENI. The V gene end was trimmed by 5 bases and the J gene end by 0 bases; junction bases not matched to a gene: 6. The CDR3 covers 15 residues. The CDR3 is CASSFPGTVNTEAFF. In DNA form, the CDR3 reads TGTGCCAGCTCATTCCCCGGGACAGTGAACACTGAAGCTTTCTTT.

This clonotype turned up a few times. The chain has TRBV3-1 and TRBJ2-1; maybe TRBD1 (5 bases). V was cut by 4 bases and J by 0 bases, with 10 bases left in between. Germline V gene sequence: CDR1 LGHDT, CDR2 YNNKEL (reference sequence). CDR3 length equals 15 residues. The CDR3 DNA follows: TGTGCCAGCAGCCGAGGACACGGCTCCTACAATGAGCAGTTCTTC. Amino acids: CASSRGHGSYNEQFF.

This clonotype has a handful of counts. The chain is built from TRBV18 and TRBJ1-6; no clear D. Germline V gene data show CDR1 as KGHSH and CDR2 as LQKENI. Between the trimmed V and J ends, which lost 5 bases and 6 bases, there was a span of 11 bases. The CDR3 runs 14 residues. For the CDR3, the DNA is TGTGCCAGCTCATCCCAGAACTCTAATTCACCCCTCCACTTT. It yields the protein CASSSQNSNSPLHF. The variable domain in full, completed from reference TRBV18 and TRBJ1-6, reads NAGVMQNPRHLVRRRGQEARLRCSPMKGHSHVYWYRQLPEEGLKFMVYLQKENIIDESGMPKERFSAEFPKEGPSILRIQQVVRGDSAAYFCASSSQNSNSPLHFGNGTRLTVT.

This clonotype was counted only a few times. The V gene is TRBV15, the J gene TRBJ2-4; 10 bases align to TRBD2. This CDR3 spans 16 amino acids. Germline trimming cut 0 bases from V and 6 bases from J; bases unmatched to any gene: 5. Germline V CDR1 and CDR2: LNHNV, YYDKDF (reference sequence). CDR3 protein: CATSRDEQRGGNIQYF. CDR3 DNA: TGTGCCACCAGCAGAGATGAACAGCGGGGGGGAAACATTCAGTACTTC.

In this sample, this clonotype turned up many times. J is TRBJ2-7 and V is TRBV7-7; tentative D call: TRBD2 (5 bases). Germline V lookup: CDR1 SSHAT, CDR2 FNYEAQ (reference sequence). The CDR3 spans 14 residues. The V end lost 2 bases, the J end lost 3 bases, and 11 bases lay between the germline ends. CDR3 sequence reads: CASSLTTGNYEQYF. CDR3 nucleotides: TGTGCCAGCAGCTTAACCACGGGGAACTACGAGCAGTACTTC. The entire variable domain, with the rest obtained from reference TRBV7-7 and TRBJ2-7, is as follows: GAGVSQSPRYKVTKRGQDVTLRCDPISSHATLYWYQQALGQGPEFLTYFNYEAQPDKSGLPSDRFSAERPEGSISTLTIQRTEQRDSAMYRCASSLTTGNYEQYFGPGTRLTVT.

There are a few counts of this clonotype. This chain links TRBV12-3 or TRBV12-4 with TRBJ2-5, with D perhaps TRBD1 (6 bases). Trimming left V 4 bases short and J 2 bases short, with 17 bases between. CDR3 length: 16 amino acids. CDR3 nucleotide sequence: TGTGCCAGCAGTTCTATCCTAGGACAGATACAAGAGACCCAGTACTTC. Translated: CASSSILGQIQETQYF.